One sample yielded the 5 T cell receptor beta chains listed below, sequenced in a study of OX40 agonist ivuxolimab in advanced cancers. Profiled with immunoSEQ multiplex PCR; TCRdb holds only in-frame clones, not every one. Of roughly 61,000 clones in the sample, approximately 89% were seen once. Material: CD4+ or CD8+ T cells sorted from blood, obtained in a trial of the OX40 agonist ivuxolimab. The receptors shown here come from an adult with an advanced solid tumor such as melanoma, head and neck, liver or kidney cancer.

The chain combines TRBV13 with TRBJ2-1, with D unclear. This CDR3 is built from 12 residues. Trimming left V 1 base short and J 8 bases short, with 6 bases between. The germline CDR1 and CDR2 sequences are PRHDT and FYEKMQ (reference sequence). CDR3 DNA sequence: TGTGCCAGCAGCTTAGCCGGAGATGAGCAGTTCTTC. It specifies CASSLAGDEQFF.

The CDR3 protein is CASSPAGTFVDYEQYF. The CDR3, as DNA: TGCGCCAGCAGCCCGGCCGGGACATTCGTCGACTACGAGCAGTACTTC. V usage is TRBV4-1 and J usage is TRBJ2-7; D possibly corresponds to TRBD1 (6 bases). The CDR3 extends over 16 amino acids. V gave up 4 bases and J gave up 3 bases, with 19 bases separating them. CDR1 and CDR2 (germline): MGHRA, YSYEKL.

The chain recombines TRBV7-9 with TRBJ1-6, with D perhaps TRBD1 (5 bases). V lost 1 base, J lost 7 bases, and 5 bases lay in between. The V gene's germline CDR1 is SEHNR and CDR2 FQNEAQ (reference sequence). The CDR3 contains 13 residues. This chain's CDR3 is CASSLGGNSPLHF. The CDR3 DNA reads as TGTGCCAGCAGCTTAGGGGGCAATTCACCCCTCCACTTT.

This chain joins TRBV27 and TRBJ1-6; D not resolved. Per germline, CDR1 MNHEY and CDR2 SMNVEV (reference sequence). V shed 3 bases and J shed 12 bases, with 9 bases lying between them. CDR3 length equals 12 residues. The CDR3 DNA follows: TGTGCCAGCAGTTTGCGGGGAGGACCCCTCCACTTT. The encoded protein is CASSLRGGPLHF.

The chain recombines TRBV5-6 with TRBJ2-7; 7 bases line up with TRBD1. Germline V CDR1 and CDR2: SGHDT, YYEEEE. Trimming cost V 0 bases and J 1 base; bases outside gene matches: 4. This CDR3 spans 15 amino acids. The CDR3 DNA sequence: TGTGCCAGCAGCTTGGGAGGGACAGAATCCTACGAGCAGTACTTC. Its translation: CASSLGGTESYEQYF.